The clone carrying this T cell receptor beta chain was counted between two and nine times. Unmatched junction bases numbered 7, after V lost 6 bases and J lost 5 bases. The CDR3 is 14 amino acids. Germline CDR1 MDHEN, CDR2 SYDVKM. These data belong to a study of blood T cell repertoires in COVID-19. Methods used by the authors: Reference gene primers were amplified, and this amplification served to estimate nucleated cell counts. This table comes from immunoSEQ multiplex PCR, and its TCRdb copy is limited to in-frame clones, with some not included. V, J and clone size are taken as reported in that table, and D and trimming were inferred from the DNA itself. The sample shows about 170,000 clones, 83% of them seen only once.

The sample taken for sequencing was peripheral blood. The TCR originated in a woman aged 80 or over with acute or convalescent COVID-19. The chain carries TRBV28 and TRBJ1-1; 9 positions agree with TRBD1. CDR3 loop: CASRETGGRTEAFF. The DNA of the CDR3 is TGTGCCAGCAGGGAGACAGGGGGACGAACTGAAGCTTTCTTT. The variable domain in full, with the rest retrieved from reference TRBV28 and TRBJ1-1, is DVKVTQSSRYLVKRTGEKVFLECVQDMDHENMFWYRQDPGLGLRLIYFSYDVKMKEKGDIPEGYSVSREKKERFSLILESASTNQTSMYLCASRETGGRTEAFFGQGTRLTVV.